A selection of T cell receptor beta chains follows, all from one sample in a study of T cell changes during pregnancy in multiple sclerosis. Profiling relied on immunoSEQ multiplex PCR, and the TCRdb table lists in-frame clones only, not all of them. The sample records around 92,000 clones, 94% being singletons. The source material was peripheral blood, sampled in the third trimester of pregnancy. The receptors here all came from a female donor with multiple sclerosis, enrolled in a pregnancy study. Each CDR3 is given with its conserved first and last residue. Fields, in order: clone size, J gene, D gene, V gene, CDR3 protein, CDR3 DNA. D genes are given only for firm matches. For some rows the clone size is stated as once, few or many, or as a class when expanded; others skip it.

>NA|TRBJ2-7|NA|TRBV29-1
CSVILNSYEQYF
TGCAGCGTTATCTTAAACTCCTACGAGCAGTACTTC
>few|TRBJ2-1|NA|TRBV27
CASSPDFNEQFF
TGTGCCAGCAGTCCAGACTTCAATGAGCAGTTCTTC
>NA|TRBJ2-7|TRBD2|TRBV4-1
CASSHLGLAGEPSSYEQYF
TGCGCCAGCAGCCACCTTGGACTAGCGGGGGAACCAAGCTCCTACGAGCAGTACTTC
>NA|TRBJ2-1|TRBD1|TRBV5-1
CASSLDIMGTGTRFF
TGCGCCAGCAGCTTGGATATTATGGGGACAGGGACAAGGTTCTTC
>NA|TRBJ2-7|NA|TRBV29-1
CSVEGTAAYEQYF
TGCAGCGTTGAAGGGACAGCAGCCTACGAGCAGTACTTC
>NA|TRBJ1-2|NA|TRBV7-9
CASSLGPAGGYGYTF
TGTGCCAGCAGCTTAGGTCCTGCAGGTGGCTATGGCTACACCTTC
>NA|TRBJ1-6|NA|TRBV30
CAWSANRVLSASPLHF
TGTGCCTGGAGTGCAAACAGGGTTTTGTCGGCTTCACCCCTCCACTTT
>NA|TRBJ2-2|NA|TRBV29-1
CSVRSGARTGELFF
TGCAGCGTTCGTTCAGGGGCGCGAACCGGGGAGCTGTTTTTT
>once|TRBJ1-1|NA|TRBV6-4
CASSLTGLDTEAFF
TGTGCCAGCAGTTTAACAGGGTTGGACACTGAAGCTTTCTTT
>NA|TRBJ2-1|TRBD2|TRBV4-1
CASRTGTSYNEQFF
TGCGCCAGCAGAACCGGGACTAGTTACAATGAGCAGTTCTTC
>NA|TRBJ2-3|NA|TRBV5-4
CASSSQGLEDTQYF
TGTGCCAGCAGCTCACAGGGTTTAGAAGATACGCAGTATTTT
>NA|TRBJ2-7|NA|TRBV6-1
CASSEASLGRRVIRILF
TGTGCCAGCAGTGAAGCCAGTTTAGGGCGCAGGGTCATTCGGATTCTGTTC
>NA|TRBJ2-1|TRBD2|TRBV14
CASQAGGPNEQFF
TGTGCCAGCCAAGCGGGAGGGCCTAATGAGCAGTTCTTC
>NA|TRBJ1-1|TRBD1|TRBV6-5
CASRTGVLNTEAFF
TGTGCCAGCAGAACAGGGGTTCTGAACACTGAAGCTTTCTTT
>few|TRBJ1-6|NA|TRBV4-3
CASSQDQGYSPLHF
TGCGCCAGCAGCCAAGATCAGGGGTATTCACCCCTCCACTTT
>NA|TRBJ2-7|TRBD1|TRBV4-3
CASSLGVGTGIEQYF
TGCGCCAGCAGCCTAGGAGTAGGGACAGGTATCGAGCAGTACTTC
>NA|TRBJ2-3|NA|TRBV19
CASSISFGTDTQYF
TGTGCCAGTAGTATCAGTTTTGGTACAGATACGCAGTATTTT
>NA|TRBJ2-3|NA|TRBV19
CASSISRARTDTQYF
TGTGCCAGTAGTATCTCCAGGGCGCGGACAGATACGCAGTATTTT
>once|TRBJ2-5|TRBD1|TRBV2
CASGTGRETQYF
TGTGCCAGTGGGACAGGCAGGGAGACCCAGTACTTC
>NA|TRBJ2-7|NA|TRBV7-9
CASSLSGLSYEQYF
TGTGCCAGCAGCTTATCGGGATTGTCCTACGAGCAGTACTTC
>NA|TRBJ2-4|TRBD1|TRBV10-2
CASCDRGAKNIQYF
TGCGCCAGCTGCGACAGGGGGGCCAAAAACATTCAGTACTTC
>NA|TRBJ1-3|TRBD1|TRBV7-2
CASSPGGSENTIYF
TGTGCCAGCAGCCCAGGGGGGTCGGAAAACACCATATATTTT
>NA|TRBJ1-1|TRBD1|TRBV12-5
CASVQGAGTEAFF
TGTGCTAGTGTCCAGGGGGCAGGCACTGAAGCTTTCTTT
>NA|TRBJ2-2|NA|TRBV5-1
CASSPTDTGELFF
TGCGCCAGCAGCCCCACGGACACCGGGGAGCTGTTTTTT
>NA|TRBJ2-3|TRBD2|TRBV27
CASSLTSGSGDTQYF
TGTGCCAGCAGCCTGACTAGCGGGAGTGGTGATACGCAGTATTTT
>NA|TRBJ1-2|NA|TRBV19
CASSKSGGSVFDGYTF
TGTGCCAGTAGTAAGTCCGGAGGCTCCGTCTTCGATGGCTACACCTTC
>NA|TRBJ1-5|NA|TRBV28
CASIQDTFNQPQHF
TGTGCCAGCATCCAAGACACTTTCAACCAGCCCCAGCATTTT
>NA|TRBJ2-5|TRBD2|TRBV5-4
CASSPGTSARINYQETQYF
TGTGCCAGCAGCCCCGGGACTAGCGCTCGAATAAACTACCAAGAGACCCAGTACTTC
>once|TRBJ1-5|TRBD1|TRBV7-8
CASSPRQGPSNQPQHF
TGTGCCAGCAGCCCCAGACAGGGGCCCAGCAATCAGCCCCAGCATTTT
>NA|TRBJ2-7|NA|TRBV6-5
CAAVGRLTYEQYF
TGTGCCGCAGTTGGGAGGCTTACCTACGAGCAGTACTTC
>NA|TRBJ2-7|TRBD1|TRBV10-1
CASMTGASYEQYF
TGCGCCAGCATGACAGGGGCTTCCTACGAGCAGTACTTC
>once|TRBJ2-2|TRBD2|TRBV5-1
CASSSNLLAGGTGELFF
TGCGCCAGCAGCTCCAATTTGCTAGCGGGAGGCACCGGGGAGCTGTTTTTT
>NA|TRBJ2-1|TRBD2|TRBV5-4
CASSLGLAGVDEQFF
TGTGCCAGCAGCTTGGGACTAGCGGGAGTAGATGAGCAGTTCTTC
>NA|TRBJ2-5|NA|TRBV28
CASSLSGKIQNF
TGTGCCAGCAGTTTATCTGGCAAGATCCAGAACTTC
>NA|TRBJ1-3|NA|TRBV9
CASSVAGSGNTIYF
TGTGCCAGCAGCGTAGCAGGATCTGGAAACACCATATATTTT
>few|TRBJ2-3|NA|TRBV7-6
CASSSSDTQYF
TGTGCCAGCAGCTCCTCAGATACGCAGTATTTT
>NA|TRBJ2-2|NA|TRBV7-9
CASSSIAAGELFF
TGTGCCAGCAGCTCGATCGCGGCCGGGGAGCTGTTTTTT